Described below is a single TCR beta chain sequence and its context. Its target antigen remains unknown. Libraries were constructed by 5' RACE. For each TCR library, 3,500 to 4,000 ng of total RNA was used. cDNA was synthesized with SMARTScribe reverse transcriptase in eight separate reactions per sample. Unique molecular identifiers containing a 6-nucleotide sample barcode were introduced through template switching during cDNA synthesis. TCRalpha and TCRbeta cDNA was amplified in two nested PCRs of approximately 16 and 10 cycles, and bead purification was carried out after each PCR. Before amplification, the cDNA was treated with uracil DNA-glycosylase and purified using the QIAquick PCR purification kit. In the second PCR, Illumina TruSeq-compatible adapters and sample-specific barcodes were added. Library quality and concentration were checked on TapeStation and Qubit, and libraries were pooled at around 5 ng each. Pooled libraries were sequenced on an Illumina HiSeq2500 single-index Rapid Run with 2 x 100 bp reads and custom sequencing primers. From the authors' description of their analysis: MiGEC version 1.2.6 was used for UMI-based consensus assembly to correct PCR and sequencing errors. MiXCR version 2.1.1 was used for V(D)J alignment, clonotype assembly and CDR3 extraction. To normalise gene usage, clonotype sharing and MAIT/NKT TCR abundance, the analysis used the top 1000, 10 000 and 20 000 clonotypes per sample. After downsampling to 27 000 UMIs, diversity was calculated as the inverse Simpson index using the vegan R package. Paired Mann-Whitney U tests on discordant twin pairs were used, with Benjamini-Hochberg multiple-testing correction. The reads were reprocessed in TCRdb, with one entry per CDR3 protein sequence and no accompanying DNA. These V and J calls originate from TCRdb's pipeline instead of the authors' own analysis. The table of this sample itemizes more than 75,000 distinct CDR3 sequences. About 7.4% of the sample is taken by the ten largest.

The germline V gene yields MNHNS for CDR1 and SASEGT for CDR2. The CDR3 runs 16 residues from the cysteine to the phenylalanine. No nucleotide data were recorded. The data were taken from a study of monozygotic twins with inflammatory bowel disease (dated by TCRdb to about 2019). General notes on the study: The full study comprised some 30 monozygotic twin pairs: nine German pairs (four IBD-concordant, five IBD-discordant) and 19 IBD-discordant Danish pairs. Within discordant pairs, disease-associated traits were sought mainly by comparing IBD patients with their genetically identical healthy co-twins. Each individual had, on average, about 151 000 unique TCRalpha sequences and 181 000 unique TCRbeta sequences available for analysis.

Results and caveats for the whole study, not just this receptor: Background noise and inter-individual variability may have been introduced into the repertoires by the differing immunosuppressive treatments among patients. No difference in repertoire similarity was observed between concordant and discordant twins, possibly owing to limited statistical power. IBD patients had lower TCRbeta repertoire diversity, measured by the inverse Simpson index, than their healthy co-twins. Distinction between different T cell subtypes could not be achieved in the analysis. Fewer clonotypes were shared with other individuals by IBD patients than by healthy twins, most markedly in patients showing signs of disease activity. No single strong signal or clonotype linked to IBD turned up in the results, so the idea that one exists was not supported.

From each donor, a roughly 2.5 ml peripheral blood sample was collected into PAXgene tubes and kept at -80 degrees C. Without T cell sorting, total RNA was isolated from whole blood using the PAXgene blood miRNA kit on an automated QIAcube. Peripheral blood from monozygotic twin pairs who were concordant or discordant for inflammatory bowel disease underwent deep TCRalpha and TCRbeta repertoire profiling using unique molecular barcoding. Smoking habits were recorded for all twin pairs, and individuals were classified as current, former or never smokers. This receptor was taken from a human donor with ulcerative colitis or Crohn's disease, or a healthy co-twin of an affected twin (not recorded which). The sample was blood. The rearrangement joined TRBV6-1 to TRBJ2-5; the TRBD1 assignment by TCRdb is unverifiable without DNA. CDR3 region: CASSKGTGQLGETQYF.